The source of this T cell receptor beta chain is a study of spatial heterogeneity in lung cancer. Study as a whole: TCR transcript abundance in tumor regions was strongly correlated with the T cell module score obtained from matched bulk RNA-seq. Study observations and caveats: Tracking of tumor mutation counts was seen in expanded intratumoral alpha and beta TCR counts.

Germline values: CDR1 SQVTM, CDR2 ANQGSEA. This CDR3 contains 15 residues. The ends lost 3 bases at V and 6 bases at J; junction bases unmatched: 9. Relative to its sample, this clonotype is large (0.1 to 1%). Its antigen remains unknown. As to time point: sample taken at primary tumor resection. There were some 70 donors, all of them untreated patients with early-stage non-small cell lung cancer. Whole RNA, isolated from tumor, nontumor lung or frozen PBMC, was sequenced without prior sorting. TCRdb recomputed calls from the 5' RACE reads with MiXCR, one row per CDR3 protein. Of more than 2,500 distinct CDR3 sequences in the sample, 4% to 5.5% were seen once.

The source is a female donor with early-stage non-small cell lung cancer. The specimen comprised lung tumor tissue, sampled at surgery. The V and J genes are TRBV29-1 and TRBJ2-1, with TRBD1 identical over 9 bases. The CDR3 DNA reads as TGCAGCGTTGACTCGGGGACAGGGAGCTCCAATGAGCAGTTCTTC. Translated, it gives CSVDSGTGSSNEQFF.